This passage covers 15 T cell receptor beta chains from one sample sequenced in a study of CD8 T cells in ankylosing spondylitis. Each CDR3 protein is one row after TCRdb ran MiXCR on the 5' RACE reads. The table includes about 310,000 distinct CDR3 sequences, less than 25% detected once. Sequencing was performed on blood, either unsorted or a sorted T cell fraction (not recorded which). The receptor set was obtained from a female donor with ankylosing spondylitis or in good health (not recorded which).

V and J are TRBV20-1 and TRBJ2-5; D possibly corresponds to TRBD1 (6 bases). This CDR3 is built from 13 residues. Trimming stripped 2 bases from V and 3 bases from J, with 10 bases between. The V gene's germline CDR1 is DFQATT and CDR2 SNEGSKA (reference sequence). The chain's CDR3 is CSARWDKKETQYF. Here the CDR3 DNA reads TGCAGTGCTAGATGGGACAAAAAAGAGACCCAGTACTTC.

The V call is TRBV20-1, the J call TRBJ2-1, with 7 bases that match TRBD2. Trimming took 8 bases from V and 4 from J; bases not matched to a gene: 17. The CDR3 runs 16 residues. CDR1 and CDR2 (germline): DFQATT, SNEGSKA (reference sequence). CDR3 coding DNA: TGCAGTAATCTCGGGAGGAATGTCGGTCTATACAATGAGCAGTTCTTC. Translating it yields CSNLGRNVGLYNEQFF.

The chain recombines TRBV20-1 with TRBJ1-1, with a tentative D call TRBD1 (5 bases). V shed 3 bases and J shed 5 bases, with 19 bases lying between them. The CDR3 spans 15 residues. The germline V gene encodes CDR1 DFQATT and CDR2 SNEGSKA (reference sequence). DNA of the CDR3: TGCAGTGCTAGCGGGTCCCGCCAGGGAGTAACTGAAGCTTTCTTT. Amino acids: CSASGSRQGVTEAFF.

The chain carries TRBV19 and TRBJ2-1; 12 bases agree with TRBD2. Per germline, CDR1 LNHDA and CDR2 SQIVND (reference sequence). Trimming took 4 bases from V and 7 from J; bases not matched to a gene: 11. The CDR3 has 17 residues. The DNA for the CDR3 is TGTGCCAGTAGTAACCTAGCGGGAGGGCCTCCAAGGAATGAGCAGTTCTTC. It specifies CASSNLAGGPPRNEQFF.

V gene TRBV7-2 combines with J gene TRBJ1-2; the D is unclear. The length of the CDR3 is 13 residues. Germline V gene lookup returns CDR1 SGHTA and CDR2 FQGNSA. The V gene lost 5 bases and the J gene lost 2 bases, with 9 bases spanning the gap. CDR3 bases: TGTGCCAGCAGCCCGGACGCCAACTATGGCTACACCTTC. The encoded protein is CASSPDANYGYTF.

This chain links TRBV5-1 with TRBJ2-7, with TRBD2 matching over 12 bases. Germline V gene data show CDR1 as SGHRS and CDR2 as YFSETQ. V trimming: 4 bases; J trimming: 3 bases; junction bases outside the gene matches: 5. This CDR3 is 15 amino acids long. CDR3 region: CASSPTSGRFYEQYF. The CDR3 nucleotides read TGCGCCAGCAGCCCTACTAGCGGGAGGTTCTACGAGCAGTACTTC.

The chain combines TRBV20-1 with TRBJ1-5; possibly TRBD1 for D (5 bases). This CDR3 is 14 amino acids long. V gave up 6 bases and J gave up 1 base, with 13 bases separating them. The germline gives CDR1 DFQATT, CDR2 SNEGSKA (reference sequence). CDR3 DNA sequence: TGCAGTGCCCAGACCTGGGGGAGCAATCAGCCCCAGCATTTT. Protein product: CSAQTWGSNQPQHF.

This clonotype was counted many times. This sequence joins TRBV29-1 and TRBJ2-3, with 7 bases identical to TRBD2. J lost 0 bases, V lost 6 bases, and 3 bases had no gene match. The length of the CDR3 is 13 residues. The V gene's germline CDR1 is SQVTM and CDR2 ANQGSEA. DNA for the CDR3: TGCAGCGTCCGCGGGAGAAGCACAGATACGCAGTATTTT. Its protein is CSVRGRSTDTQYF.

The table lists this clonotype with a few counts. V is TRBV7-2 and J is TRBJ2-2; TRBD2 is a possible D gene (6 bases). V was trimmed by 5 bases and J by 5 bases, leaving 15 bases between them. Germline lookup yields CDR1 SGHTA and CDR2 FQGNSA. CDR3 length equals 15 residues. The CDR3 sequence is CASSLLSGRTGELFF. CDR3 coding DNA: TGTGCCAGCAGCCTCCTAAGCGGGCGGACCGGGGAGCTGTTTTTT.

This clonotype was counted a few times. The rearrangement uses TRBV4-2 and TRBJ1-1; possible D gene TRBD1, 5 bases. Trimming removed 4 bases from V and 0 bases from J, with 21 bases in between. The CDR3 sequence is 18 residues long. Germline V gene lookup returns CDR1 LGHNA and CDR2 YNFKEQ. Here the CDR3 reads CASSPHPEGRGMNTEAFF. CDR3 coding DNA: TGTGCCAGCAGCCCCCACCCAGAGGGGCGGGGTATGAACACTGAAGCTTTCTTT.

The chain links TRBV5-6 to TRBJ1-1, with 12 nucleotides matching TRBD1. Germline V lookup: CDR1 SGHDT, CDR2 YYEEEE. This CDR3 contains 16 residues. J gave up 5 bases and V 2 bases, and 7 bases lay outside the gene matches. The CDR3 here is CASSFGTGGLGTEAFF. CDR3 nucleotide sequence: TGTGCCAGCAGCTTCGGGACAGGGGGCCTGGGGACTGAAGCTTTCTTT.

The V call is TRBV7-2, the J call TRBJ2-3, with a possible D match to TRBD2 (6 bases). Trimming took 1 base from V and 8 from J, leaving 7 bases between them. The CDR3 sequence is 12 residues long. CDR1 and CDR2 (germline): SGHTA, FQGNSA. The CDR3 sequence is CASSLVEGTQYF. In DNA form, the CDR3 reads TGTGCCAGCAGCTTAGTGGAGGGTACGCAGTATTTT.

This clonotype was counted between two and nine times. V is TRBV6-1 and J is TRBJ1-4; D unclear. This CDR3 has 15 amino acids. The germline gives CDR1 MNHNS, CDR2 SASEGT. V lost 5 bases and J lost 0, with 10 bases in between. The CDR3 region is CASSPGSATNEKLFF. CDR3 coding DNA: TGTGCCAGCAGTCCAGGCTCTGCAACTAATGAAAAACTGTTTTTT.

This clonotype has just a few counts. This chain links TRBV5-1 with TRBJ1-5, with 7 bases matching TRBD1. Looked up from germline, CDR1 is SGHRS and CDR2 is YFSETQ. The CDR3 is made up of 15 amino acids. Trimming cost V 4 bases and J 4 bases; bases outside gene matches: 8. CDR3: CASSAGTGVNQPQHF. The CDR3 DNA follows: TGCGCCAGCAGCGCGGGTACAGGGGTAAATCAGCCCCAGCATTTT. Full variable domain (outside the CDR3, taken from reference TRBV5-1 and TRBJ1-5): KAGVTQTPRYLIKTRGQQVTLSCSPISGHRSVSWYQQTPGQGLQFLFEYFSETQRNKGNFPGRFSGRQFSNSRSEMNVSTLELGDSALYLCASSAGTGVNQPQHFGDGTRLSIL.

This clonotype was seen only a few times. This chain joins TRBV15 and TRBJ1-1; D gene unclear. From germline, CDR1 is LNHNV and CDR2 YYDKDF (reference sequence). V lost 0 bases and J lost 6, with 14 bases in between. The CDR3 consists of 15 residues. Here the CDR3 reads CATSREMGGGPEAFF. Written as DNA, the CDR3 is TGTGCCACCAGCAGAGAGATGGGAGGCGGACCTGAAGCTTTCTTT. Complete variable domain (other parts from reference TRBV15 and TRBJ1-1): DAMVIQNPRYQVTQFGKPVTLSCSQTLNHNVMYWYQQKSSQAPKLLFHYYDKDFNNEADTPDNFQSRRPNTSFCFLDIRSPGLGDTAMYLCATSREMGGGPEAFFGQGTRLTVV.